One sample yielded the 16 T cell receptor beta chains listed below, sequenced in a study of early T cells in non-severe SARS-CoV-2 infection. TCRdb independently ran MiXCR on the 5' RACE reads; one entry per CDR3 protein. The data contain tens of thousands of distinct CDR3 sequences, 4.5% of them singletons. The specimen was whole blood. Receptors were obtained from an adult who was a healthcare worker with PCR-confirmed SARS-CoV-2 infection or an uninfected control (not recorded which).

This clonotype was seen ten or more times. This chain links TRBV27 with TRBJ2-7; a weak D match, TRBD1 (5 bases). The CDR3 spans 14 residues. The germline V gene encodes CDR1 MNHEY and CDR2 SMNVEV (reference sequence). The V end was cut by 6 bases, the J end by 6 bases, with 18 bases between. The CDR3, as DNA: TGTGCCAGCAGAGGGGCACTCACCATGGGCGAGCAGTACTTC. It specifies CASRGALTMGEQYF.

V gene TRBV7-2 combines with J gene TRBJ2-7; 14 bases line up with TRBD2. CDR3 length: 16 residues. CDR1 SGHTA and CDR2 FQGNSA come from the germline V gene. V lost 1 base and J lost 6; bases outside the gene matches: 5. This CDR3 reads CASSLVLGLAGVEQYF. The CDR3 DNA is TGTGCCAGCAGCTTAGTCTTGGGACTAGCGGGAGTCGAGCAGTACTTC.

Sample share makes this clonotype medium-sized. The chain has TRBV20-1 and TRBJ1-3; D might be TRBD1 (5 bases). This CDR3 comprises 14 residues. Germline V gene lookup returns CDR1 DFQATT and CDR2 SNEGSKA (reference sequence). The V end was cut by 0 bases, the J end by 2 bases, with 8 bases between. CDR3 loop: CSARDRVAGNTIYF. The CDR3 region has the DNA TGCAGTGCTAGAGACAGGGTCGCTGGAAACACCATATATTTT.

The chain joins TRBV19 to TRBJ2-7; D call uncertain. The CDR3 spans 15 residues. The ends were cut back, 3 bases at V and 6 bases at J, with 18 bases in the middle. Germline-derived CDR1 and CDR2 are LNHDA and SQIVND (reference sequence). For the CDR3, the DNA is TGTGCCAGTAGTATTCACGGACCAGATGCCCCCGAGCAGTACTTC. This sequence encodes CASSIHGPDAPEQYF.

This clonotype was detected many times. The rearrangement uses TRBV7-3 and TRBJ1-4, with TRBD1 matching over 10 bases. CDR3 size: 15 residues. Germline values: CDR1 SGHTA, CDR2 FQGTGA. Trimming removed 5 bases from V and 7 bases from J; junction bases left unmatched: 7. The CDR3 here is CASSHRTGGSEKLFF. As DNA, the CDR3 is TGTGCCAGCAGCCACCGGACAGGGGGTTCTGAAAAACTGTTTTTT.

This clonotype was picked up many times. The V call is TRBV6-5, the J call TRBJ2-1; D is perhaps TRBD1 (6 bases). Germline CDR1 reads MNHEY; CDR2 reads SVGAGI. The CDR3 has 17 amino acids. Trimming cost V 0 bases and J 3 bases, with 15 bases left between them. The CDR3 here is CASSYSGQRTLYNEQFF. The CDR3 nucleotides read TGTGCCAGCAGTTACTCAGGACAGAGGACCCTCTACAATGAGCAGTTCTTC.

The rearrangement links TRBV4-2 to TRBJ2-3; 10 positions agree with TRBD2. J was trimmed by 2 bases and V by 0 bases; bases with no gene match: 11. The CDR3 length is 19 residues. Germline CDR1 and CDR2: LGHNA and YNFKEQ. CDR3 in amino acids: CASSQDRRGGTSATDTQYF. The CDR3 region has the DNA TGTGCCAGCAGCCAAGATAGGCGGGGCGGGACTAGCGCCACAGATACGCAGTATTTT.

This clonotype was counted a few times. The chain couples TRBV19 to TRBJ1-1; D gene uncertain. The CDR3 has 14 residues. Germline lookup yields CDR1 LNHDA and CDR2 SQIVND (reference sequence). V was trimmed by 4 bases and J by 2 bases, leaving 11 bases between them. The CDR3 coding sequence is TGTGCCAGTAGTACCAACGATCCTAACACTGAAGCTTTCTTT. Its translation: CASSTNDPNTEAFF.

A single count supports this clonotype. A read error may explain this, as a much larger clone is one base away. This chain connects TRBV28 to TRBJ2-7; weak D call: TRBD2 (6 bases). The J call may not be correct, given that the DNA end is closer to TRBJ2-1. The CDR3 runs 15 residues. The germline V gene encodes CDR1 MDHEN and CDR2 SYDVKM. CDR3 amino acids: CASTPWDGKDYEQFF. The DNA for the CDR3 is TGTGCCAGCACCCCCTGGGACGGCAAGGACTACGAGCAGTTCTTC.

This clonotype was picked up many times. This chain links TRBV7-9 with TRBJ2-7; the D gene is possibly TRBD1 (6 bases). The V end was cut by 4 bases, the J end by 5 bases, with 12 bases between. CDR1 SEHNR and CDR2 FQNEAQ come from the germline V gene (reference sequence). The CDR3 totals 13 residues. CDR3 bases: TGTGCCAGCAGCTGGGACAACGGGAACGAGCAGTACTTC. The encoded protein is CASSWDNGNEQYF. The full variable domain, its missing parts supplied by reference TRBV7-9 and TRBJ2-7, is DTGVSQNPRHKITKRGQNVTFRCDPISEHNRLYWYRQTLGQGPEFLTYFQNEAQLEKSRLLSDRFSAERPKGSFSTLEIQRTEQGDSAMYLCASSWDNGNEQYFGPGTRLTVT.

The chain links TRBV28 to TRBJ2-7, with D unresolved. Germline V lookup: CDR1 MDHEN, CDR2 SYDVKM. The CDR3 spans 15 residues. Trimming left V 3 bases short and J 1 base short, with 13 bases between. The CDR3 DNA reads as TGTGCCAGCAGTTTTTACGGCCCGACATCCTACGAGCAGTACTTC. Its protein product is CASSFYGPTSYEQYF.

In its sample, this clonotype was seen many times. DNA of the CDR3: TGCGCCAGCAGCCAGGGACAGGGGGATTGGGAGACCCAGTACTTC. This codes for CASSQGQGDWETQYF. This chain links TRBV4-3 with TRBJ2-5; 11 nucleotides match TRBD1. V lost 3 bases and J lost 5; bases outside the gene matches: 5. CDR1 is LGHNA, CDR2 YSLEER, per germline. The CDR3 loop spans 15 amino acids.

This clonotype appeared many times. The genes are TRBV28 and TRBJ1-1; TRBD1 might be the D (6 bases). CDR3 size: 14 residues. V was trimmed by 7 bases and J by 5 bases, leaving 17 bases between them. Looked up from germline, CDR1 is MDHEN and CDR2 is SYDVKM. The CDR3 sequence: CASNPQGRKTEAFF. The CDR3 DNA reads as TGTGCCAGCAATCCTCAGGGGCGGAAGACTGAAGCTTTCTTT.

The table lists this clonotype with many counts. This chain links TRBV5-5 with TRBJ2-1; the D is unclear. Per germline, CDR1 SGHKS and CDR2 YYEKEE (reference sequence). The CDR3 has 14 amino acids. The V gene lost 1 base and the J gene lost 2 bases, with 7 bases spanning the gap. The CDR3 spells CASSLSGAYNEQFF. The CDR3 DNA sequence: TGTGCCAGCAGCTTGTCCGGAGCCTACAATGAGCAGTTCTTC. The entire variable domain, with the rest obtained from reference TRBV5-5 and TRBJ2-1, is as follows: DAGVTQSPTHLIKTRGQQVTLRCSPISGHKSVSWYQQVLGQGPQFIFQYYEKEERGRGNFPDRFSARQFPNYSSELNVNALLLGDSALYLCASSLSGAYNEQFFGPGTRLTVL.

This clonotype was detected ten times or more. V is TRBV29-1 and J is TRBJ1-1, with D tentatively TRBD1 (5 bases). Trimming took 6 bases from V and 1 from J, leaving 15 bases between them. The CDR3 runs to 14 residues. Germline values: CDR1 SQVTM, CDR2 ANQGSEA. CDR3 region: CSVGLLLRNTEAFF. For the CDR3, the DNA is TGCAGCGTGGGGCTGTTACTGCGGAACACTGAAGCTTTCTTT.

In its sample, this clonotype was seen a few times. The chain joins TRBV10-2 to TRBJ2-7, with TRBD1 identical over 7 bases. Germline lookup yields CDR1 WSHSY and CDR2 SAAADI. Unmatched junction bases numbered 6, after V lost 7 bases and J lost 3 bases. The CDR3 has 13 amino acids. Written as DNA, the CDR3 is TGCGCCAGCACTCTAGGGACAGACTACGAGCAGTACTTC. It encodes CASTLGTDYEQYF.